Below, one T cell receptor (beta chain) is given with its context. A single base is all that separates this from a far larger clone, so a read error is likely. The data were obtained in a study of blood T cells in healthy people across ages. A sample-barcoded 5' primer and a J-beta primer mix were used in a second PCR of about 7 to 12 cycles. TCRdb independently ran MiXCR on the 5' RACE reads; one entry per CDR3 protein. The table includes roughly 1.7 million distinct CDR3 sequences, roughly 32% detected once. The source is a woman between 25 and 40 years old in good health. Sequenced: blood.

CDR3 bases: TGTGCCGGCAGTCCTACAGGGGGCAATGAGCAGTTCTTC. Its translation: CAGSPTGGNEQFF. V gene TRBV7-2 combines with J gene TRBJ2-1; 8 bases agree with TRBD1. This CDR3 is built from 13 residues. The germline gives CDR1 SGHTA, CDR2 FQGNSA.